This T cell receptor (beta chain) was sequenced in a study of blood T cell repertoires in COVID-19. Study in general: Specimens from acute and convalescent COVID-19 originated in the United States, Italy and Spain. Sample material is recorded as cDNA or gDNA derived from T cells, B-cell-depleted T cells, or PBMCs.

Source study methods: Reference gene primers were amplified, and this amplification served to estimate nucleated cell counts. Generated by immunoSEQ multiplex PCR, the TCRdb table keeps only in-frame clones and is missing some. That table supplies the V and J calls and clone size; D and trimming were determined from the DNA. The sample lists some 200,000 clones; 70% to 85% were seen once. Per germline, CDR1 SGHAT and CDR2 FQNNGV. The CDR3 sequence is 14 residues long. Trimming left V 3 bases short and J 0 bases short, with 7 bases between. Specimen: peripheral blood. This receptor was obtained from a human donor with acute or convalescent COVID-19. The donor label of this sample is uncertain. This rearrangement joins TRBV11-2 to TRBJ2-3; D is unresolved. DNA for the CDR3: TGTGCCAGCAGCTTTTATTCGAGCACAGATACGCAGTATTTT. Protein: CASSFYSSTDTQYF.